This is a list of T cell receptor beta chains from one sample in a study of cytomegalovirus exposure and HLA in healthy donors. The table came from immunoSEQ multiplex PCR; TCRdb's copy has only in-frame clones and leaves some out. The table lists 55,000 or so clones, approximately 84% of them singletons. The sample consisted of PBMCs. The receptors originated from a man between 45 and 60 years old in good health and CMV-seronegative. Each CDR3 is given with its conserved first and last residue. D genes are given only for firm matches.

cdr3_length	v_call	j_call	d_call	cdr3_nt	cdr3_aa
15	TRBV12-5	TRBJ1-1	NA	TGTGCTAGTGGTTTGGTAGGTTCAGGGTACACTGAAGCTTTCTTT	CASGLVGSGYTEAFF
14	TRBV9	TRBJ2-7	NA	TGTGCCAGCAGCGTAGGGGCAGAAACCTACGAGCAGTACTTC	CASSVGAETYEQYF
13	TRBV5-6	TRBJ2-7	NA	TGTGCCAGCAGCTTGGGGCCCAACTACGAGCAGTACTTC	CASSLGPNYEQYF
11	TRBV6-1	TRBJ2-7	NA	TGTGCCAGCCTCCAGGGGTACGAGCAGTACTTC	CASLQGYEQYF
14	TRBV28	TRBJ2-2	NA	TGTGCCAGCAGCCTCGGGGGGAACACCGGGGAGCTGTTTTTT	CASSLGGNTGELFF
15	TRBV5-1	TRBJ2-1	NA	TGCGCCAGCAGCCGCGGGTTAAAAGTTAGCCATGAGCAGTTCTTC	CASSRGLKVSHEQFF
16	TRBV5-1	TRBJ2-3	NA	TGCGCCAGCAAGGGGTCGGTGGCGGGGCCCACAGATACGCAGTATTTT	CASKGSVAGPTDTQYF
15	TRBV19	TRBJ2-5	NA	TGTGCCAGTAGTATTGGAAGGGGACTCCAAGAGACCCAGTACTTC	CASSIGRGLQETQYF
14	TRBV5-3	TRBJ1-1	TRBD1	TGTGCCAGAAGCTGGGACAGGTCCCGGGCTGAAGCTTTCTTT	CARSWDRSRAEAFF
12	TRBV5-6	TRBJ1-1	NA	TGTGCCAGCAGCTTAATAAACACTGAAGCTTTCTTT	CASSLINTEAFF
15	TRBV5-1	TRBJ1-2	TRBD1	TGCGCCAGCAGCCGAGAGGGGGCAGGGTCGGAGGGCTACACCTTC	CASSREGAGSEGYTF
17	TRBV7-6	TRBJ1-6	TRBD1	TGTGCCAGCAGCTCAAGGACAGGGAGCTCCTATAATTCACCCCTCCACTTT	CASSSRTGSSYNSPLHF